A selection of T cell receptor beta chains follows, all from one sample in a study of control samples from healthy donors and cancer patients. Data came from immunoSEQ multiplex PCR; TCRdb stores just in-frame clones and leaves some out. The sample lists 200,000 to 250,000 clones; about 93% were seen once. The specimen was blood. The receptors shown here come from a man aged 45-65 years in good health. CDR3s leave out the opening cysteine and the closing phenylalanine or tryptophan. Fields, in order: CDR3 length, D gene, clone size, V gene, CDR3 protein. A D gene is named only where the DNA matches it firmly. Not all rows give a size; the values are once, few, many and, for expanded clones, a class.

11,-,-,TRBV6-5,ASRLDGTDTQY
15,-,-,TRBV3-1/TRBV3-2,ASSQDLYRVGSYGYT
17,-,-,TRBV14,ASSQVWGTEEMNTGELF
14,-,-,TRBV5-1,ASSLDGVPSYNEQF
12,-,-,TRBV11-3,ASSLGGGGTEAF
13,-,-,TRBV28,ASSFGVLGAKEQF
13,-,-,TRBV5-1,ASSFVSGSRETQY
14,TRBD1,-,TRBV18,ASSPGTGRLNTEAF
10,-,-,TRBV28,ASSLERYGYT
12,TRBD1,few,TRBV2,ASSAGQVNTEAF
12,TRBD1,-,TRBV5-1,ASSKQGTQETQY
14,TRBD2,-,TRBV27,ASSLWSTGGYNEQF
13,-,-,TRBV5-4,ASSLVGGAQGGYT
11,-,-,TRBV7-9,ASSLLGSYEQY
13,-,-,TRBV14,ASSQDIQHPGELF
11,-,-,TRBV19,ASGRTLTSPLH
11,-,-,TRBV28,ASTDWGAGELF
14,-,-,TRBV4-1,ASSQEVGYSYNEQF
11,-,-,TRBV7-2,ASSLQVRETQY
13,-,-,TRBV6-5,ASSRRSSAGNTIY
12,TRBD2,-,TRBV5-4,ASSPSGVWKTQY
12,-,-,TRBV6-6,ASSQWWRTGELF
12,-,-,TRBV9,ASSVGEGLYEQY
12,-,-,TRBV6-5,ASSYLGQNTEAF
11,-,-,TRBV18,ASSAIVQETQY
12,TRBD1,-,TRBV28,ASSALGQGYEQY
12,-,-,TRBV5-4,ASSQAGDPPGYT
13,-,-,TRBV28,ASSSYDRLNTEAF
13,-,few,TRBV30,AWSVRGNGNQPQH
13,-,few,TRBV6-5,ASSLTGGTGNTIY
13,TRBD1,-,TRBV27,ASTFTGTGSYEQY
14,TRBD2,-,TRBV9,ASSARGLAGAGEQY
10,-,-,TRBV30,AWSVKGWGYT
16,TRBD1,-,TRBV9,ASSALWTGPSGANVLT
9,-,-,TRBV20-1,RGAMNTEAF
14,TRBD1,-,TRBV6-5,ASSSLGQGVNTEAF
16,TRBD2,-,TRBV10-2,ASGSGTSGVKYADTQY
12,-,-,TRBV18,ASSPREGTGELF
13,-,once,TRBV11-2,ASSSRGGSNQPQH
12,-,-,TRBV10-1,ASSESKVQETQY
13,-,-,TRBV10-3,AISATGTSTDTQY
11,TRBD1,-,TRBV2,ASSAGQTTEAF